A single sample gave rise to the 10 T cell receptor beta chains below, sequenced in a study of T cells after yellow fever vaccination. TCRdb processed the 5' RACE reads anew with MiXCR; each CDR3 protein has one entry. The sample has a few hundred thousand distinct CDR3 sequences; roughly 6.1% are singletons. Sequencing used PBMCs, obtained 5 days after the yellow fever booster vaccination. The source is a man aged 25 to 45 who received the YFV17D yellow fever vaccine.

This clonotype was observed a few times. The rearrangement uses TRBV20-1 and TRBJ1-2; 10 positions match TRBD1. J gave up 7 bases and V 6 bases, and 11 bases lay outside the gene matches. Germline V CDR1 and CDR2: DFQATT, SNEGSKA (reference sequence). The CDR3 covers 14 residues. The CDR3 bases are TGCAGTGCCAAGACGGGACAGGGGTTCGGTGGCTACACCTTC. Protein product: CSAKTGQGFGGYTF.

V and J are TRBV7-6 and TRBJ2-7; 9 positions match TRBD1. CDR3 length: 14 amino acids. CDR1 is SGHVS and CDR2 is FNYEAQ in the germline V gene. The J segment lost 7 bases and the V segment lost 4 bases, leaving 8 bases of the junction unmatched. Written as DNA, the CDR3 is TGTGCCAGCAGCTCCGGGACAGGGACTCTGGAGCAGTACTTC. It is translated as CASSSGTGTLEQYF.

This clonotype was seen more than once but under ten times. The chain uses TRBV5-6 and TRBJ1-2; 7 nucleotides line up with TRBD1. The CDR3 sequence is 16 residues long. V lost 3 bases, J lost 6 bases, and 14 bases stayed unmatched. The germline gives CDR1 SGHDT, CDR2 YYEEEE. The CDR3 nucleotides are TGTGCCAGCAGCTACGACAGGGCGCACTTGGTGAATGGCTACACCTTC. It codes for CASSYDRAHLVNGYTF.

This clonotype appeared a few times. The gene calls are TRBV5-1 and TRBJ2-4; the D gene could be TRBD1 or TRBD2 (6 bases each). The germline V gene encodes CDR1 SGHRS and CDR2 YFSETQ. The CDR3 is 16 residues long. The germline V and J ends were trimmed by 2 bases and 1 base, with 13 bases remaining between them. CDR3 bases: TGCGCCAGCAGCTTAACGGGGGCGACGGCCAAAAACATTCAGTACTTC. This gives the protein CASSLTGATAKNIQYF. The full variable domain, in which reference TRBV5-1 and TRBJ2-4 provide the parts outside the CDR3, is KAGVTQTPRYLIKTRGQQVTLSCSPISGHRSVSWYQQTPGQGLQFLFEYFSETQRNKGNFPGRFSGRQFSNSRSEMNVSTLELGDSALYLCASSLTGATAKNIQYFGAGTRLSVL.

This clonotype was seen a few times. The rearrangement links TRBV24-1 to TRBJ2-2; TRBD1 agrees at 9 bases. Germline CDR1 is KGHDR and CDR2 is SFDVKD. CDR3 length: 14 amino acids. J was trimmed by 4 bases and V by 5 bases; bases with no gene match: 1. In nucleotides, the CDR3 is TGTGCCACCAGTGGGACAGGGGCCACCGGGGAGCTGTTTTTT. Protein sequence: CATSGTGATGELFF.

This clonotype showed up just a few times. CDR3 in amino acids: CASSEALRGPDFYEQYF. DNA for the CDR3: TGTGCCAGCAGTGAAGCGCTTCGGGGGCCCGACTTCTACGAGCAGTACTTC. The J gene is TRBJ2-7, the V gene TRBV2, with D possibly being TRBD1 or TRBD2 (6 bases each). In germline, CDR1 is SNHLY, CDR2 FYNNEI. This CDR3 is 17 amino acids long. V dropped 0 bases and J dropped 3 bases, with 18 bases sitting between them.

This clonotype turned up a few times. The chain combines TRBV10-3 with TRBJ2-3, with 10 bases that match TRBD1. The CDR3 totals 15 residues. Germline trimming cut 7 bases from V and 4 bases from J; bases unmatched to any gene: 8. The germline gives CDR1 ENHRY, CDR2 SYGVKD. This CDR3 reads CAIKLGTGVADTQYF. The CDR3 bases are TGTGCCATCAAACTGGGGACAGGGGTTGCAGATACGCAGTATTTT.

This clonotype occurred many times. J is TRBJ2-1 and V is TRBV29-1; TRBD2 agrees at 10 bases. The CDR3 has 13 amino acids. The V gene's germline CDR1 is SQVTM and CDR2 ANQGSEA. V shed 7 bases, J shed 10 bases, and the junction held 10 bases outside the gene matches. The CDR3 spells CSAVAGGPSEQFF. In DNA, the CDR3 is TGCAGCGCCGTAGCGGGAGGACCAAGCGAGCAGTTCTTC.

Here the CDR3 DNA reads TGTGCCAGCAGCTTAGGTGGACAGAAAGAGACCCAGTACTTC. Protein product: CASSLGGQKETQYF. V is TRBV7-7 and J is TRBJ2-5; D is perhaps TRBD1 (6 bases). CDR3 length: 14 residues. The V gene lost 1 base and the J gene lost 3 bases, with 9 bases spanning the gap. In germline, CDR1 is SSHAT, CDR2 FNYEAQ (reference sequence).

The J gene is TRBJ2-7, the V gene TRBV23-1; no firm D call. TRBV23-1 is designated an ORF whose function remains uncertain. The V end was cut by 8 bases, the J end by 0 bases, with 8 bases between. This CDR3 comprises 12 residues. This chain's CDR3 is CASGVNSYEQYF. The CDR3 nucleotides read TGCGCCAGCGGCGTCAACTCCTACGAGCAGTACTTC.